The 20 T cell receptor beta chains presented below share a single source sample, sequenced in a study of T-cell memory formation after mild COVID-19. TCRdb independently ran MiXCR on the 5' RACE reads; one entry per CDR3 protein. Of under 110,000 distinct CDR3 sequences in the sample, around 11% were seen once. Material for sequencing was PBMCs or a T cell subset sorted from them (not recorded which). Every receptor here comes from an adult woman who had mild COVID-19 (a few samples of this study predate the infection). Cell type and time point are not known.

The chain combines TRBV7-6 with TRBJ2-5; D uncertain. In germline, CDR1 is SGHVS, CDR2 FNYEAQ. The V end lost 5 bases, the J end lost 5 bases, and 18 bases lay between the germline ends. This CDR3 has 15 amino acids. CDR3 in amino acids: CASSALTPPAETQYF. The CDR3 DNA follows: TGTGCCAGCAGCGCCTTGACTCCCCCGGCGGAGACCCAGTACTTC.

This clonotype turned up a few times. V usage is TRBV9 and J usage is TRBJ2-7; D is undetermined. CDR1 and CDR2 (germline): SGDLS, YYNGEE. CDR3 length: 13 residues. V lost 0 bases, J lost 7 bases, and 11 bases lay in between. The CDR3: CASSVEGLSEQYF. The CDR3 DNA is TGTGCCAGCAGCGTAGAGGGCCTCTCTGAGCAGTACTTC.

This clonotype was counted many times. This chain links TRBV7-3 with TRBJ2-7; D assignment may be TRBD1 or TRBD2 (5 bases each). This CDR3 region has 14 residues. Germline CDR1 is SGHTA and CDR2 is FQGTGA. V was trimmed by 0 bases and J by 2 bases, leaving 8 bases between them. CDR3: CASSLTEGPYEQYF. CDR3 sequence (DNA): TGTGCCAGCAGCTTAACCGAGGGGCCCTACGAGCAGTACTTC.

This clonotype appeared many times. The chain is built from TRBV20-1 and TRBJ1-4; weak D call: TRBD1 (5 bases). Germline loops: CDR1 DFQATT, CDR2 SNEGSKA (reference sequence). The CDR3 is made up of 17 amino acids. V was clipped by 1 base and J by 8 bases, with 23 bases between them. The CDR3 region has the DNA TGCAGTGCTAGAGCCACGGCTATAAGGACATCAGGAGAAAAACTGTTTTTT. This gives the protein CSARATAIRTSGEKLFF.

The chain carries TRBV7-8 and TRBJ1-4, with a tentative D call TRBD1 (5 bases). Germline values: CDR1 SGHVS, CDR2 FQNEAQ. The length of the CDR3 is 16 residues. The V gene lost 0 bases and the J gene lost 8 bases, with 16 bases spanning the gap. As DNA, the CDR3 is TGTGCCAGCAGCTTAGCGCCCCAGGGACGCTGGGAAAAACTGTTTTTT. Protein product: CASSLAPQGRWEKLFF.

The rearrangement links TRBV10-3 to TRBJ2-1; unclear D gene. Germline V CDR1 and CDR2: ENHRY, SYGVKD. CDR3 size: 14 residues. The V and J ends lost 10 bases and 3 bases respectively, with 16 bases between them. CDR3 sequence reads: CATTPNPDYNEQFF. CDR3 DNA: TGTGCCACCACCCCCAACCCCGACTACAATGAGCAGTTCTTC.

This clonotype was picked up one time. The chain links TRBV7-3 to TRBJ1-2, with a tentative D call TRBD1 (5 bases). V lost 3 bases and J lost 4, with 9 bases in between. This CDR3 is built from 13 residues. Germline CDR1 SGHTA, CDR2 FQGTGA. The CDR3 bases are TGTGCCAGCAGCTTCGCCGGGGCCTATGGCTACACCTTC. Translating it yields CASSFAGAYGYTF.

J is TRBJ2-2 and V is TRBV6-2 or TRBV6-3; D unresolved. The CDR3 runs 14 residues. CDR1 and CDR2 (germline): MNHEY, SVGEGT. Between the trimmed V and J ends, which lost 6 bases and 4 bases, there was a span of 12 bases. The CDR3 DNA sequence: TGTGCCAGCAGCCCCAGCGAGGTCACCGGGGAGCTGTTTTTT. This encodes CASSPSEVTGELFF.

This clonotype was seen a handful of times. The CDR3 DNA sequence: TGTGCCAGCAGCCGGACTAGCGGGAGTCGTAATGAGCAGTTCTTC. Translation gives CASSRTSGSRNEQFF. The V and J genes are TRBV11-2 and TRBJ2-1, with TRBD2 matching 13 bases. V lost 5 bases, J lost 7 bases, and 5 bases stayed unmatched. The germline V gene encodes CDR1 SGHAT and CDR2 FQNNGV. CDR3 size: 15 residues.

This clonotype has just a few counts. V and J are TRBV30 and TRBJ1-1; 8 bases align to TRBD1. The CDR3 has 13 residues. Losses at the gene ends were 3 bases for V and 3 bases for J; bases not matched to a gene: 3. Germline lookup yields CDR1 GTSNPN and CDR2 SVGIG (reference sequence). This chain's CDR3 is CAWRTRGHTEAFF. The CDR3 DNA is TGTGCCTGGAGGACCAGGGGGCACACTGAAGCTTTCTTT.

This clonotype was seen a few times. This chain joins TRBV11-2 and TRBJ2-5, with D maybe TRBD1 (5 bases). The CDR3 has 14 amino acids. Per the germline V gene, CDR1 is SGHAT and CDR2 is FQNNGV. The V end lost 2 bases, the J end lost 2 bases, and 9 bases lay between the germline ends. CDR3 protein: CASSLPAGQETQYF. The CDR3 bases are TGTGCCAGCAGCTTACCGGCAGGGCAAGAGACCCAGTACTTC.

This clonotype was counted a few times. Here the CDR3 reads CASSTGFLDEQYF. For the CDR3, the DNA is TGTGCCAGCAGCACAGGGTTTCTTGACGAGCAGTACTTC. The chain joins TRBV13 to TRBJ2-7; D may be TRBD1 (6 bases). Germline assignment: CDR1 PRHDT and CDR2 FYEKMQ (reference sequence). V was shortened by 5 bases and J by 5 bases, with 13 bases between the two germline ends. The CDR3 is made up of 13 amino acids. Drawing the rest from reference TRBV13 and TRBJ2-7, the complete variable domain is AAGVIQSPRHLIKEKRETATLKCYPIPRHDTVYWYQQGPGQDPQFLISFYEKMQSDKGSIPDRFSAQQFSDYHSELNMSSLELGDSALYFCASSTGFLDEQYFGPGTRLTVT.

The table lists this clonotype with a few counts. One end of the junction is discordant with germline, which a read error may explain. The chain combines TRBV6-2 or TRBV6-3 with TRBJ2-1, with TRBD1 matching 11 bases. Germline CDR1 reads MNHEY; CDR2 reads SVGEGT. CDR3 length: 18 residues. CDR3 in amino acids: CASSYAPIGTGGYNEQFF. The CDR3 DNA is TGTGCAAGCAGTTACGCACCGATCGGGACAGGGGGTTACAATGAGCAGTTCTTC.

The chain employs TRBV9 and TRBJ1-2, with D possibly TRBD1 on 5 matching bases. Trimming cost V 3 bases and J 5 bases, with 23 bases left between them. The germline gives CDR1 SGDLS, CDR2 YYNGEE. CDR3 size: 17 residues. The CDR3 reads CASSGPGRGASVYGYTF. CDR3 sequence (DNA): TGTGCCAGCAGCGGACCGGGACGGGGAGCCTCGGTTTATGGCTACACCTTC.

Only a few counts were recorded for this clonotype. The V gene is TRBV7-9, the J gene TRBJ2-1; D possibly corresponds to TRBD2 (5 bases). The V gene's germline CDR1 is SEHNR and CDR2 FQNEAQ (reference sequence). The CDR3 length is 12 residues. V lost 5 bases to trimming and J lost 8 bases, with 10 bases between them. CDR3 loop: CASSELGDEQFF. The CDR3 bases are TGTGCCAGCAGCGAACTCGGGGATGAGCAGTTCTTC.

This clonotype appeared many times. V is TRBV7-9 and J is TRBJ2-7, with D perhaps matching TRBD1 or TRBD2 (5 bases each). The germline gives CDR1 SEHNR, CDR2 FQNEAQ (reference sequence). Trimming removed 4 bases from V and 0 bases from J, with 13 bases in between. The CDR3 runs 15 residues. The CDR3 is CASSSEGRGSYEQYF. The CDR3 bases are TGTGCCAGCAGCTCCGAGGGGCGCGGCTCCTACGAGCAGTACTTC.

The V call is TRBV15, the J call TRBJ2-1; D call uncertain. The V gene's germline CDR1 is LNHNV and CDR2 YYDKDF (reference sequence). Trimming took 1 base from V and 2 from J, leaving 6 bases between them. This CDR3 region has 14 residues. In DNA form, the CDR3 reads TGTGCCACCAGCAGAGTCACAGCCTACAATGAGCAGTTCTTC. As protein: CATSRVTAYNEQFF.

The chain links TRBV12-3 or TRBV12-4 to TRBJ2-2, with D perhaps being TRBD1 or TRBD2 (5 bases each). The CDR3 extends over 15 amino acids. Deletions cut 3 bases from V and 3 bases from J, with 11 bases between. The CDR3 nucleotides read TGTGCCAGCAGTTTTCGTGAGGGGTACACCGGGGAGCTGTTTTTT. As protein: CASSFREGYTGELFF.

This clonotype was seen a few times. V and J are TRBV30 and TRBJ2-6; no clear D. V lost 1 base, J lost 0 bases, and 7 bases lay in between. CDR1 and CDR2 from the germline V gene are GTSNPN and SVGIG (reference sequence). This CDR3 region has 15 residues. The CDR3: CAWSGGLSGANVLTF. CDR3 DNA sequence: TGTGCCTGGAGTGGAGGTCTCTCTGGGGCCAACGTCCTGACTTTC.

The rearrangement joins TRBV2 to TRBJ1-1; D is possibly TRBD1 (6 bases). This CDR3 has 13 residues. The germline CDR1 and CDR2 sequences are SNHLY and FYNNEI. With 7 bases removed from V and 10 bases from J, the gap between germline ends came to 19 bases. The DNA of the CDR3 is TGTGCCAGCAAGGAGGCCCCGGGGACAAGAGCTTTCTTT. This sequence encodes CASKEAPGTRAFF.